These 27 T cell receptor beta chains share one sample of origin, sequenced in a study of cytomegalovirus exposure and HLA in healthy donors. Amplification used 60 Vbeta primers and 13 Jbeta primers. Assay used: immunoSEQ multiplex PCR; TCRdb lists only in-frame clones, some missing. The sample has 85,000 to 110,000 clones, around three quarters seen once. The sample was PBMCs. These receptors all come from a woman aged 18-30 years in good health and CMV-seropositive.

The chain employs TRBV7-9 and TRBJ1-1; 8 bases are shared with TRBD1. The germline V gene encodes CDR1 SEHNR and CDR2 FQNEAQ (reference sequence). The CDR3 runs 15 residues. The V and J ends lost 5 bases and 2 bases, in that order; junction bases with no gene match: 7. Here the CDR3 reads CASSTRQGLNTEAFF. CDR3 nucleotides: TGTGCCAGCAGCACCCGACAGGGGCTCAACACTGAAGCTTTCTTT.

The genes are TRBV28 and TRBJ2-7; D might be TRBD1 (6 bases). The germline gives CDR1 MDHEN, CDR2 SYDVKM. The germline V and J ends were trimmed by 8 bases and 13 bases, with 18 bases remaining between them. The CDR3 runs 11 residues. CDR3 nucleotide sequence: TGTGCCAGCGACGGGACACCGGTTTTTTACTTC. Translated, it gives CASDGTPVFYF.

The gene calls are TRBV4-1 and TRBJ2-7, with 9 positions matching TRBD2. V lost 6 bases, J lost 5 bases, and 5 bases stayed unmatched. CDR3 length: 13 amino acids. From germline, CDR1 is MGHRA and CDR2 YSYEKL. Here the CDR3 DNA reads TGCGCCAGCAGGGGGACTAGCATCGACGAGCAGTACTTC. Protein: CASRGTSIDEQYF.

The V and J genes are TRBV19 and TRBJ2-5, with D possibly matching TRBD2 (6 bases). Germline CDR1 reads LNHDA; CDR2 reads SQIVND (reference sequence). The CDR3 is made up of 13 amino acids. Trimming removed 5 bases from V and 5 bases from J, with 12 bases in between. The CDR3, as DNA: TGTGCCAGTAGTCCTATGGAGGGGGAGACCCAGTACTTC. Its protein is CASSPMEGETQYF.

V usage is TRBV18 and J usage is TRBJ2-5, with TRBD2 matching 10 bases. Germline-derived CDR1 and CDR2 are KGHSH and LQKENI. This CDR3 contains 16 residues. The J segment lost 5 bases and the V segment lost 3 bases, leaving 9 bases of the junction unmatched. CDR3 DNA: TGTGCCAGCTCACCGGGAGCGGGAGGGCCGCGGGAGACCCAGTACTTC. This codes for CASSPGAGGPRETQYF.

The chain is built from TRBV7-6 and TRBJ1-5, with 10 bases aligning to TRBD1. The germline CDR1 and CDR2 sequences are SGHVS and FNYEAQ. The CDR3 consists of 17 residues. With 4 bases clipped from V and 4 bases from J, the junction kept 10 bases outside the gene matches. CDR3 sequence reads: CASSSGQGSALNQPQHF. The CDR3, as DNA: TGTGCCAGCAGCTCGGGACAGGGGTCAGCCCTAAATCAGCCCCAGCATTTT.

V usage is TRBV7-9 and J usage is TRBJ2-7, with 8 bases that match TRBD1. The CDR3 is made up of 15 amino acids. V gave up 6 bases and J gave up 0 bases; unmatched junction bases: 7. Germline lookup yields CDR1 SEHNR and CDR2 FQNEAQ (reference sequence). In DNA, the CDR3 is TGTGCCAGCAGTTCCAGGGGGCCGAGCTCCTACGAGCAGTACTTC. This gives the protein CASSSRGPSSYEQYF.

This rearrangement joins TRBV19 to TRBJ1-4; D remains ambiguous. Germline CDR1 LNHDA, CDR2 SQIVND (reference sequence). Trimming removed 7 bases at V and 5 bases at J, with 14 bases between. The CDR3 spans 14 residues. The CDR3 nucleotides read TGTGCCAGTATCAACAGAGCAGTAAATGAAAAACTGTTTTTT. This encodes CASINRAVNEKLFF. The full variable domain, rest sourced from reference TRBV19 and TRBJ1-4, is DGGITQSPKYLFRKEGQNVTLSCEQNLNHDAMYWYRQDPGQGLRLIYYSQIVNDFQKGDIAEGYSVSREKKESFPLTVTSAQKNPTAFYLCASINRAVNEKLFFGSGTQLSVL.

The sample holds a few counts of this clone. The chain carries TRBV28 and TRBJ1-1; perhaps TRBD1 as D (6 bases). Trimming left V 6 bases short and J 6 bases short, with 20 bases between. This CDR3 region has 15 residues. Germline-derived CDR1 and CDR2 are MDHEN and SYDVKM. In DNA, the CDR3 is TGTGCCAGCAGGCGGGTGGGGGGGCGAGGGTCTGAAGCTTTCTTT. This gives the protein CASRRVGGRGSEAFF.

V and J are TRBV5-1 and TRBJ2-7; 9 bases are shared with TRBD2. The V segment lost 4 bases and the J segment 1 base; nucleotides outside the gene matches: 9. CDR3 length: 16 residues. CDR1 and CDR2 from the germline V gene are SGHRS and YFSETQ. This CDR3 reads CASSLGPSGASYEQYF. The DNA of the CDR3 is TGCGCCAGCAGCCTGGGCCCTAGCGGGGCATCCTACGAGCAGTACTTC.

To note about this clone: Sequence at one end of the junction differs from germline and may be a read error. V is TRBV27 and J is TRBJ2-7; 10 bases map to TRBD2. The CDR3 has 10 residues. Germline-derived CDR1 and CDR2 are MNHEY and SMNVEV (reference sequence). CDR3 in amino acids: CASSSSGGAF. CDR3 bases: TGTGCCAGCAGTTCTAGCGGGGGCGCTTTC.

The chain's CDR3 is CASSVRGGPSYNEQFF. The DNA for the CDR3 is TGTGCCAGCAGCGTACGGGGTGGCCCCTCCTACAATGAGCAGTTCTTC. The V and J genes are TRBV9 and TRBJ2-1; D is perhaps TRBD2 (5 bases). The CDR3 consists of 16 residues. The V end lost 1 base, the J end lost 0 bases, and 11 bases lay between the germline ends. The germline V gene encodes CDR1 SGDLS and CDR2 YYNGEE.

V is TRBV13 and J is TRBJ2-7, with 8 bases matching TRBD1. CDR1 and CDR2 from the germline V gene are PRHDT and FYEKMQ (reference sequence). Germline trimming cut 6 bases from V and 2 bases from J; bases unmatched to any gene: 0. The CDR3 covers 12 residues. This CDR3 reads CASRQGAYEQYF. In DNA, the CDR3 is TGTGCCAGCAGACAGGGGGCCTACGAGCAGTACTTC.

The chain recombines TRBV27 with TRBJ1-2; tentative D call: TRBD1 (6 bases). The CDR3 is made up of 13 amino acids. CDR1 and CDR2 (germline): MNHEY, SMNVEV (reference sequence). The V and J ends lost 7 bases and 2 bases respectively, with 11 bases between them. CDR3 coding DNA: TGTGCCAGCACAACAGGGCCCAACTATGGCTACACCTTC. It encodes CASTTGPNYGYTF.

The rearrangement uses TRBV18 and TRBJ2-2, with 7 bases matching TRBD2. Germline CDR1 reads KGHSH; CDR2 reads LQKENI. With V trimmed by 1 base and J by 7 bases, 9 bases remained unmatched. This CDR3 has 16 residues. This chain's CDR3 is CASSPLGPGGSGELFF. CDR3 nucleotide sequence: TGTGCCAGCTCACCACTCGGACCCGGGGGGAGCGGGGAGCTGTTTTTT.

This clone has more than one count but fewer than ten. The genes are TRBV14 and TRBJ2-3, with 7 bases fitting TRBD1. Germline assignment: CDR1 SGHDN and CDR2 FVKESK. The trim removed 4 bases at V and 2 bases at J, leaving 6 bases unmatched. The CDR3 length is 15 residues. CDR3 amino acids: CASSPKGQLTDTQYF. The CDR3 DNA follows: TGTGCCAGCAGCCCGAAGGGACAGCTCACAGATACGCAGTATTTT.

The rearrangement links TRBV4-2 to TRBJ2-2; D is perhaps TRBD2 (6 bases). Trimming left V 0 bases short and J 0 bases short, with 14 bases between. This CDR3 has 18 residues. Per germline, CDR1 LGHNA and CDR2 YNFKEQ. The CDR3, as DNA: TGTGCCAGCAGCCAAGATCGGGGCGGGACGGCGAACACCGGGGAGCTGTTTTTT. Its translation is CASSQDRGGTANTGELFF.

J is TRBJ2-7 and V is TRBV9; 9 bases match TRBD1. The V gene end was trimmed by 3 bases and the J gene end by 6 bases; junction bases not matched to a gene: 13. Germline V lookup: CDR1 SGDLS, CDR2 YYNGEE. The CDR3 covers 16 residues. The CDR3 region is CASSARPGQGLSEQYF. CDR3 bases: TGTGCCAGCAGCGCCCGCCCGGGACAGGGATTGAGCGAGCAGTACTTC.

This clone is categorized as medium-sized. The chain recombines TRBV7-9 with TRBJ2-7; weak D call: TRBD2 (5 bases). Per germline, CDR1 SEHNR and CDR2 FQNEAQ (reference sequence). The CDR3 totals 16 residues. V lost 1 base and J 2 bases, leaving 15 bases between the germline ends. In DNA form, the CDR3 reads TGTGCCAGCAGCTTAGAGGCTAGCTGGCGACCCTACGAGCAGTACTTC. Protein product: CASSLEASWRPYEQYF.

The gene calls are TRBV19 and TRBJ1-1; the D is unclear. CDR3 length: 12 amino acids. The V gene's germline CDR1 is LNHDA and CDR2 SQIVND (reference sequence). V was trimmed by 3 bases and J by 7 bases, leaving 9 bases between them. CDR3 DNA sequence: TGTGCCAGTAGTATTCCAACAGTTGAAGCTTTCTTT. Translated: CASSIPTVEAFF.

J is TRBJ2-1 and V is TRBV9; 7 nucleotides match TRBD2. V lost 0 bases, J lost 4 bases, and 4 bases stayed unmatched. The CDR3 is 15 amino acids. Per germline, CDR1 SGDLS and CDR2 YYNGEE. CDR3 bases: TGTGCCAGCAGCGTAGATAAGCGGGGTTACAATGAGCAGTTCTTC. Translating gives CASSVDKRGYNEQFF.

The CDR3 reads CASSLGVIGTYEQYF. The CDR3, as DNA: TGTGCCAGCAGTTTGGGAGTGATAGGGACCTACGAGCAGTACTTC. The genes are TRBV27 and TRBJ2-7; D might be TRBD2 (5 bases). V dropped 3 bases and J dropped 2 bases, with 14 bases sitting between them. The CDR3 sequence is 15 residues long. Germline loops: CDR1 MNHEY, CDR2 SMNVEV (reference sequence).

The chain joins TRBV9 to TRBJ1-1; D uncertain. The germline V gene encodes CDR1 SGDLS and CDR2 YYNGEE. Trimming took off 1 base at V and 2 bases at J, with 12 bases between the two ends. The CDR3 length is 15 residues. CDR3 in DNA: TGTGCCAGCAGCGTATATCCCGCGGGAAACACTGAAGCTTTCTTT. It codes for CASSVYPAGNTEAFF.

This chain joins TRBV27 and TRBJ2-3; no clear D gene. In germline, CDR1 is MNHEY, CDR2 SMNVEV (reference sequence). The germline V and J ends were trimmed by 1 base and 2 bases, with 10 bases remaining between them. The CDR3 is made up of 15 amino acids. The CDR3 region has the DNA TGTGCCAGCAGTTTATTACCGGGTATCACAGATACGCAGTATTTT. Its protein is CASSLLPGITDTQYF.

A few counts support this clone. In DNA, the CDR3 is TGTGCCAGCAGCTTGGGCTTTTTATCCTACAATGAGCAGTTCTTC. Its translation: CASSLGFLSYNEQFF. The chain recombines TRBV7-7 with TRBJ2-1; D remains ambiguous. The CDR3 covers 15 residues. Deletions cut 3 bases from V and 1 base from J, with 10 bases between. CDR1 SSHAT and CDR2 FNYEAQ come from the germline V gene (reference sequence).

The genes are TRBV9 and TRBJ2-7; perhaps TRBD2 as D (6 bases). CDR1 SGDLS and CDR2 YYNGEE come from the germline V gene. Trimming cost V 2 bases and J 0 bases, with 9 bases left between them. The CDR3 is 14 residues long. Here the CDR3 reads CASSVNSGSYEQYF. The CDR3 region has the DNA TGTGCCAGCAGCGTGAATAGCGGCTCCTACGAGCAGTACTTC.

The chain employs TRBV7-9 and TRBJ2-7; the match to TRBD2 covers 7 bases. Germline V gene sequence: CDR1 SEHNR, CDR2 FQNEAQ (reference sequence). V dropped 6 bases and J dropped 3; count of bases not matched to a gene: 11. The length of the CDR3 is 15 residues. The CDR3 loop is CASSSTSDSIYEQYF. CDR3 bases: TGTGCCAGCAGTTCCACTAGCGACAGTATCTACGAGCAGTACTTC.